This T cell receptor beta chain was retrieved from a study of blood T cells in healthy people across ages. The V end lost 6 bases, the J end lost 5 bases, and 10 bases lay between the germline ends. The CDR3 covers 13 residues. Then a second PCR, running roughly 7 to 11 cycles, was carried out with a sample-barcoded 5' primer and a J-beta primer mix. Each cDNA was tagged by a template-switch adaptor containing 12 random nucleotides. TCRdb reanalysed the 5' RACE reads using MiXCR and keeps one entry per CDR3 protein. The sample comprises roughly 830,000 distinct CDR3 sequences, approximately 65% of which are singletons, and roughly 25% rests with the top ten. Of note for this clonotype: What it recognizes is unknown.

Whole-study results and caveats: Unsorted PBMC material precluded a definitive naive versus antigen-experienced comparison. Estimates of total diversity, which came from one million sequenced T cells, were considered to be underestimates.

The sample comprised blood. The J gene is TRBJ2-2, the V gene TRBV12-3 or TRBV12-4; D not certain. The origin of this receptor is a man aged 30-40 years in good health. This CDR3 reads CASSNVGTGELFF. CDR3 DNA: TGTGCCAGCAGCAACGTAGGAACCGGGGAGCTGTTTTTT.